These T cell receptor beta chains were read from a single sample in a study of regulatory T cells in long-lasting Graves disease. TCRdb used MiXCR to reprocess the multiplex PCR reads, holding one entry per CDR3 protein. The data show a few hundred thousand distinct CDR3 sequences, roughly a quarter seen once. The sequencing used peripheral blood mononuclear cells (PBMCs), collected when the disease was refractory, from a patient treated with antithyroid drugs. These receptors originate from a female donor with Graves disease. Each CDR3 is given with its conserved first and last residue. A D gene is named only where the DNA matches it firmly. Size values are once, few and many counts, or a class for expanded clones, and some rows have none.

CDR3: CASSRNRDRVPDTQYF
DNA: TGTGCCAGCAGTCGGAACCGGGACAGGGTTCCAGATACGCAGTATTTT
size: -
J: TRBJ2-3
V: TRBV6-1
D: TRBD1

CDR3: CASSQMGTDLGYTF
DNA: TGTGCCAGCAGCCAAATGGGGACTGACTTAGGCTACACCTTC
size: -
J: TRBJ1-2
V: TRBV3-1
D: -

CDR3: CASSIVAANEKLFF
DNA: TGTGCCAGTAGTATTGTGGCAGCTAATGAAAAACTGTTTTTT
size: few
J: TRBJ1-4
V: TRBV19
D: -

CDR3: CASSSRQGADTEAFF
DNA: TGCGCCAGCAGCTCCCGACAGGGGGCGGACACTGAAGCTTTCTTT
size: few
J: TRBJ1-1
V: TRBV5-1
D: TRBD1

CDR3: CSARDPGTGMNTEAFF
DNA: TGCAGTGCTAGAGATCCCGGGACAGGGATGAACACTGAAGCTTTCTTT
size: -
J: TRBJ1-1
V: TRBV20-1
D: TRBD1

CDR3: CASSLYRGLMNTEAFF
DNA: TGTGCCAGCAGCCTCTACAGGGGGCTAATGAACACTGAAGCTTTCTTT
size: few
J: TRBJ1-1
V: TRBV7-9
D: TRBD1

CDR3: CASSPLVLGRGQNEQYF
DNA: TGTGCCAGCTCACCACTAGTCCTCGGCAGGGGGCAGAACGAGCAGTACTTC
size: -
J: TRBJ2-7
V: TRBV18
D: TRBD1

CDR3: CSAREPGRHQETQYF
DNA: TGCAGTGCTAGGGAACCGGGACGGCACCAAGAGACCCAGTACTTC
size: many
J: TRBJ2-5
V: TRBV20-1
D: -

CDR3: CASSIGRRGGEKLFF
DNA: TGTGCCAGTAGTATAGGAAGACGGGGTGGAGAAAAACTGTTTTTT
size: -
J: TRBJ1-4
V: TRBV19
D: -

CDR3: CSVEKDTTYEQYF
DNA: TGCAGCGTTGAGAAAGACACCACCTACGAGCAGTACTTC
size: few
J: TRBJ2-7
V: TRBV29-1
D: -

CDR3: CSARGPGQQFF
DNA: TGCAGTGCTAGGGGACCGGGACAGCAGTTCTTC
size: few
J: TRBJ2-1
V: TRBV20-1
D: -

CDR3: CASSRSGSGQETQYF
DNA: TGTGCCAGCAGTCGCTCTGGTTCGGGCCAAGAGACCCAGTACTTC
size: many
J: TRBJ2-5
V: TRBV12-3/TRBV12-4
D: -

CDR3: CASSPSGGISYEQYF
DNA: TGTGCCAGTAGTCCTAGCGGGGGGATAAGCTACGAGCAGTACTTC
size: -
J: TRBJ2-7
V: TRBV19
D: TRBD2

CDR3: CSVSPGGLTDTQYF
DNA: TGCAGCGTCTCGCCAGGGGGCTTGACAGATACGCAGTATTTT
size: few
J: TRBJ2-3
V: TRBV29-1
D: TRBD1

CDR3: CASSVGTGLGNTEAFF
DNA: TGTGCCAGCAGCGTAGGGACAGGGTTGGGTAACACTGAAGCTTTCTTT
size: -
J: TRBJ1-1
V: TRBV9
D: TRBD1

CDR3: CASSESHSMNTEAFF
DNA: TGTGCCAGCAGTGAATCCCACAGTATGAACACTGAAGCTTTCTTT
size: -
J: TRBJ1-1
V: TRBV6-1
D: -

CDR3: CASSPNRAPSYEQYF
DNA: TGTGCCAGCAGCCCAAACAGGGCGCCCTCGTACGAGCAGTACTTC
size: -
J: TRBJ2-7
V: TRBV28
D: -

CDR3: CASSPDVGITYEQYF
DNA: TGCGCCAGCAGCCCGGATGTGGGGATCACCTACGAGCAGTACTTC
size: -
J: TRBJ2-7
V: TRBV5-1
D: -

CDR3: CASSMDTGGNQPQHF
DNA: TGTGCCAGCAGCATGGATACAGGAGGTAATCAGCCCCAGCATTTT
size: many
J: TRBJ1-5
V: TRBV12-3/TRBV12-4
D: -

CDR3: CASSQRGQGNPYGYTF
DNA: TGTGCCAGCAGCCAACGGGGGCAGGGCAATCCCTATGGCTACACCTTC
size: few
J: TRBJ1-2
V: TRBV14
D: -

CDR3: CASRPGGAGANVLTF
DNA: TGTGCCAGCAGGCCCGGGGGCGCTGGGGCCAACGTCCTGACTTTC
size: few
J: TRBJ2-6
V: TRBV27
D: -

CDR3: CASTPFGREDQPQHF
DNA: TGTGCCAGCACCCCCTTCGGCAGGGAGGATCAGCCCCAGCATTTT
size: many
J: TRBJ1-5
V: TRBV28
D: -

CDR3: CASSSTGAKNSPLHF
DNA: TGTGCCAGCAGCTCGACAGGGGCCAAGAATTCACCCCTCCACTTT
size: -
J: TRBJ1-6
V: TRBV7-2
D: TRBD1

CDR3: CASSLAGAINTEAFF
DNA: TGTGCCAGCAGCTTAGCAGGGGCCATAAACACTGAAGCTTTCTTT
size: many
J: TRBJ1-1
V: TRBV25-1
D: -

CDR3: CASSQTGVGPYEQYF
DNA: TGTGCCAGCAGCCAAACAGGAGTAGGACCCTACGAGCAGTACTTC
size: many
J: TRBJ2-7
V: TRBV13
D: -

CDR3: CASSEAAFRGAGELFF
DNA: TGTGCCAGCAGTGAAGCGGCCTTTCGGGGGGCCGGGGAGCTGTTTTTT
size: -
J: TRBJ2-2
V: TRBV6-2/TRBV6-3
D: TRBD2

CDR3: CASSYFPAGAKSYEQYF
DNA: TGTGCCAGCAGTTACTTCCCCGCGGGGGCGAAGTCCTACGAGCAGTACTTC
size: few
J: TRBJ2-7
V: TRBV6-2/TRBV6-3
D: -

CDR3: CSVQTGNTEAFF
DNA: TGCAGCGTACAAACAGGGAACACTGAAGCTTTCTTT
size: -
J: TRBJ1-1
V: TRBV29-1
D: -

CDR3: CAWRSLDRDLSGYTF
DNA: TGTGCCTGGAGAAGCTTGGACAGGGACCTATCTGGCTACACCTTC
size: few
J: TRBJ1-2
V: TRBV30
D: TRBD1

CDR3: CASSLRGRTGELFF
DNA: TGTGCCAGCAGCTTAAGGGGGAGAACCGGGGAGCTGTTTTTT
size: -
J: TRBJ2-2
V: TRBV11-1
D: -

CDR3: CASSGEGYEQYF
DNA: TGTGCCAGCAGCGGCGAGGGGTACGAGCAGTACTTC
size: few
J: TRBJ2-7
V: TRBV9
D: -

CDR3: CASSLSGGQGNSPLHF
DNA: TGTGCCAGCAGTTTATCGGGGGGGCAGGGTAATTCACCCCTCCACTTT
size: few
J: TRBJ1-6
V: TRBV27
D: -

CDR3: CASSQDGTLYSEQYF
DNA: TGCGCCAGCAGCCAAGATGGGACACTCTACAGCGAGCAGTACTTC
size: -
J: TRBJ2-7
V: TRBV4-3
D: -

CDR3: CASSLGEVGTEAFF
DNA: TGCGCCAGCAGCTTGGGGGAAGTGGGCACTGAAGCTTTCTTT
size: -
J: TRBJ1-1
V: TRBV5-1
D: -

CDR3: CASMGVNGEAFF
DNA: TGTGCCAGCATGGGGGTTAATGGTGAAGCTTTCTTT
size: -
J: TRBJ1-1
V: TRBV6-1
D: -

CDR3: CASSEGDQSVYEQYF
DNA: TGTGCCAGCAGTGAAGGAGATCAGAGTGTCTACGAGCAGTACTTC
size: few
J: TRBJ2-7
V: TRBV6-1
D: -

CDR3: CASSDHGGAANQPQHF
DNA: TGTGCCAGCAGTGACCACGGAGGGGCCGCCAATCAGCCCCAGCATTTT
size: few
J: TRBJ1-5
V: TRBV6-1
D: -

CDR3: CSGTGTGGRELFF
DNA: TGCAGCGGAACCGGGACAGGGGGCCGGGAGCTGTTTTTT
size: few
J: TRBJ2-2
V: TRBV29-1
D: TRBD1

CDR3: CSRARGYEQYF
DNA: TGCAGTAGGGCTAGGGGCTACGAGCAGTACTTC
size: -
J: TRBJ2-7
V: TRBV20-1
D: -

CDR3: CASSLGLYYGYTF
DNA: TGTGCCAGCAGCCTGGGACTGTACTATGGCTACACCTTC
size: many
J: TRBJ1-2
V: TRBV6-5
D: -